This paragraph reports one TCR beta chain. CDR3 length: 15 residues. Germline V gene data show CDR1 as SGDLS and CDR2 as YYNGEE. Trimming stripped 0 bases from V and 7 bases from J, with 11 bases between. Authors' data handling: The assay estimated nucleated cells by amplifying reference gene primers. Libraries were prepared by immunoSEQ multiplex PCR; TCRdb keeps only in-frame clonotypes and omits some of them. V and J calls and clone size follow that table, whereas D and trimming were derived from the DNA. The sample carries roughly 410,000 clones, 70% to 90% recorded once. This entry is derived from a study of blood T cell repertoires in COVID-19. Study-level information: COVID-19 samples collected from the United States, Italy and Spain covered acute and convalescent phases.

The receptor's source is a woman aged 40 to 50 with COVID-19, enrolled during active disease. The chain links TRBV9 to TRBJ1-6; D not certain. What was sequenced was peripheral blood. The CDR3 DNA is TGTGCCAGCAGCGTAGAGGGAGGCGGCAATTCACCCCTCCACTTT. Translation: CASSVEGGGNSPLHF.